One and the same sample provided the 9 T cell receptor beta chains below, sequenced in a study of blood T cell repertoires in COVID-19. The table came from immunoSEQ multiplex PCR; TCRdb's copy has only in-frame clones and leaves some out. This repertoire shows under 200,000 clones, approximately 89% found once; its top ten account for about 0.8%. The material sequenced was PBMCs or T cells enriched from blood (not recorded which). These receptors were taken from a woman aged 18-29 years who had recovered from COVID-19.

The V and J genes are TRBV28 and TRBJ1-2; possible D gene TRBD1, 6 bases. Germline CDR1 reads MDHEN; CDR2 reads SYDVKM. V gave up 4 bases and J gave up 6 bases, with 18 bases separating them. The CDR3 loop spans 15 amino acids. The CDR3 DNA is TGTGCCAGCAGTTCACCTTATACAGGGAAAGATGGCTACACCTTC. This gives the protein CASSSPYTGKDGYTF.

As DNA, the CDR3 is TGCAGCGTTGAACTCATCTCCGGACAGGGGTACGACGAGCAGTACTTC. Its protein product is CSVELISGQGYDEQYF. This chain joins TRBV29-1 and TRBJ2-7; 9 bases line up with TRBD1. The ends lost 2 bases at V and 5 bases at J; junction bases unmatched: 13. The length of the CDR3 is 16 residues. Germline V gives CDR1 SQVTM, CDR2 ANQGSEA.

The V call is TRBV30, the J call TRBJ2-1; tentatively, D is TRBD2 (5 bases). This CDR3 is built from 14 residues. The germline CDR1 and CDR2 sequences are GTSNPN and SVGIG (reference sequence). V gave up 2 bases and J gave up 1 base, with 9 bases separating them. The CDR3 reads CAWSLGGSYNEQFF. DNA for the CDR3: TGTGCCTGGAGTCTGGGCGGGTCCTACAATGAGCAGTTCTTC.

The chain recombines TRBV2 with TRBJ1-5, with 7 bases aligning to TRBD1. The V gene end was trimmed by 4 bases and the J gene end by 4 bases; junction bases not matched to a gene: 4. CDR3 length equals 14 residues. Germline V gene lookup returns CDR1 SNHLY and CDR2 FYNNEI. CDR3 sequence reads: CASSVGQPNQPQHF. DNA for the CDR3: TGTGCCAGCAGTGTGGGACAGCCTAATCAGCCCCAGCATTTT.

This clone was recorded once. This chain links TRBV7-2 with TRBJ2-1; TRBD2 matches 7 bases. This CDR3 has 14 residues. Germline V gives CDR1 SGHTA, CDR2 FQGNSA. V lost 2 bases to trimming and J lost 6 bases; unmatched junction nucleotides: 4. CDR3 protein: CASSLWREPNEQFF. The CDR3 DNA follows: TGTGCCAGCAGCTTATGGCGGGAGCCCAATGAGCAGTTCTTC.

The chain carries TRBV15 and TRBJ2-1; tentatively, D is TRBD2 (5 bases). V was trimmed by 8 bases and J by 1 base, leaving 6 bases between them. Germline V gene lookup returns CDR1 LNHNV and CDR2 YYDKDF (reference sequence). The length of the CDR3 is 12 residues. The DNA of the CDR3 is TGTGCCACCCGGACTTCCTACAATGAGCAGTTCTTC. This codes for CATRTSYNEQFF.

This CDR3 reads CASSPGTPLYNEQFF. The CDR3 region has the DNA TGTGCCAGCTCCCCCGGGACTCCACTCTACAATGAGCAGTTCTTC. The chain carries TRBV27 and TRBJ2-1; possible D gene TRBD2, 6 bases. The CDR3 is 15 residues long. The germline gives CDR1 MNHEY, CDR2 SMNVEV (reference sequence). V dropped 8 bases and J dropped 3 bases, with 17 bases sitting between them.

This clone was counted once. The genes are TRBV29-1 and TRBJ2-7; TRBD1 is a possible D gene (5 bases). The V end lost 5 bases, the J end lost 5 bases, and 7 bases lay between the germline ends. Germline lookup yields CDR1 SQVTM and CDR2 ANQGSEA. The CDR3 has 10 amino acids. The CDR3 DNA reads TGCAGCGTTCTCAGGGACGAGCAGTACTTC. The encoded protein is CSVLRDEQYF.

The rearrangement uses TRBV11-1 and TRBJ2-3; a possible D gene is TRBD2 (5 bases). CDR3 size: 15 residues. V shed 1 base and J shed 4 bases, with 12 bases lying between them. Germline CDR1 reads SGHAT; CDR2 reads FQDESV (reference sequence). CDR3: CASSLVGSASDTQYF. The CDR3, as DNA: TGTGCCAGCAGCTTAGTGGGGAGTGCGTCAGATACGCAGTATTTT. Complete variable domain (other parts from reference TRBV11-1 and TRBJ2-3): EAEVAQSPRYKITEKSQAVAFWCDPISGHATLYWYRQILGQGPELLVQFQDESVVDDSQLPKDRFSAERLKGVDSTLKIQPAELGDSAMYLCASSLVGSASDTQYFGPGTRLTVL.